This TCR beta chain comes out of a study of T cell responses to AZD1222 COVID-19 vaccine. Per germline, CDR1 PRHDT and CDR2 FYEKMQ (reference sequence). V gave up 1 base and J gave up 7 bases; unmatched junction bases: 12. The CDR3 loop spans 17 amino acids. Sequenced by immunoSEQ multiplex PCR; TCRdb stores in-frame clones only, minus some. Here the sample spans 150,000 to 200,000 clones, more than 70% being singletons. The sequence derives from an adult in good health. The source was peripheral blood, collected on day 0 of AZD1222 vaccination. The V call is TRBV13, the J call TRBJ1-2; TRBD1 aligns across 10 bases. CDR3 sequence: CASSLARSGTGVGGYTF. The CDR3 nucleotides read TGTGCCAGCAGCTTAGCCAGATCCGGGACAGGGGTTGGTGGCTACACCTTC.